This T cell receptor beta chain derives from a study of CD8+ T cells in alopecia areata. The V gene lost 7 bases and the J gene lost 1 base, with 4 bases spanning the gap. Germline CDR1 MNHNY, CDR2 SVGAGI (reference sequence). CDR3 length equals 12 residues. RNA, once extracted, was reverse transcribed into cDNA for use as the sequencing template. Assay: immunoSEQ multiplex PCR; the TCRdb copy retains only in-frame clones and omits some. The sample gives about 150,000 clones, more than 45% of which show up once; less than 20% is in the top ten. General study findings and limits: Clonality in lesional scalp, especially alopecia totalis/universalis, exceeded that of normal scalp. Sequencing of scalp tissue also captures the resident alphabeta T cells of normal skin.

As regards this clone: Its antigen is still unknown.

The material was CD8+ T cells sorted from blood, obtained at week 0. The clonotype comes from a human donor with alopecia areata. The chain employs TRBV6-6 and TRBJ2-2; D not certain. The CDR3 bases are TGTGCCAGCATCATGAACACCGGGGAGCTGTTTTTT. Its protein product is CASIMNTGELFF.